Listed below are T cell receptor beta chains from one sample, sequenced in a study of technical replicates of blood from a few donors. The protocol was immunoSEQ multiplex PCR, while the TCRdb copy is restricted to in-frame clones and leaves out a portion. This sample has about 60,000 clones, with 80% to 90% found just once. The sequenced sample was PBMCs. These receptor sequences come from a human donor in good health. Some clones in this sample may be carry-over from other donors' samples. The CDR3 runs from the conserved cysteine through the conserved F or W. Each record gives: D gene, J gene, clone size, V gene, CDR3 DNA, CDR3 protein. A D gene is named only where the DNA matches it firmly. For some rows the clone size is stated as once, few or many, or as a class when expanded; others skip it.

D gene: .
J gene: TRBJ1-1
clone size: .
V gene: TRBV2
CDR3 DNA: TGTGCCAGCAGTGAAGCGGTACGGGGAGCTTTCTTT
CDR3 protein: CASSEAVRGAFF

D gene: .
J gene: TRBJ1-2
clone size: .
V gene: TRBV5-6
CDR3 DNA: TGTGCCAGCAGCTTCGGGAGGCCCTGGGATGGCTACACCTTC
CDR3 protein: CASSFGRPWDGYTF

D gene: .
J gene: TRBJ2-3
clone size: .
V gene: TRBV20-1
CDR3 DNA: TGCACCCTCTCCACAGATACGCAGTATTTT
CDR3 protein: CTLSTDTQYF

D gene: TRBD2
J gene: TRBJ2-1
clone size: .
V gene: TRBV5-1
CDR3 DNA: TGCGCCAGCAGCGGACTAGCGGGAGCGCCCAATGAGCAGTTCTTC
CDR3 protein: CASSGLAGAPNEQFF

D gene: TRBD1
J gene: TRBJ2-7
clone size: .
V gene: TRBV18
CDR3 DNA: TGTGCCAGCTCAACGACAGGGGGCTACGAGCAGTACTTC
CDR3 protein: CASSTTGGYEQYF

D gene: .
J gene: TRBJ1-2
clone size: medium-sized
V gene: TRBV4-1
CDR3 DNA: TGCGCCAGCAGCTGGAAAGGGGATACTAACTATGGCTACACCTTC
CDR3 protein: CASSWKGDTNYGYTF

D gene: .
J gene: TRBJ1-3
clone size: .
V gene: TRBV4-1
CDR3 DNA: TGCGCCAGCAGCCCCCGTGGGGACACTGGAAACACCATATATTTT
CDR3 protein: CASSPRGDTGNTIYF

D gene: TRBD1
J gene: TRBJ1-1
clone size: .
V gene: TRBV5-1
CDR3 DNA: TGCGCCAGCACCTGGACAGGGGGGGACACTGAAGCTTTCTTT
CDR3 protein: CASTWTGGDTEAFF

D gene: .
J gene: TRBJ2-5
clone size: .
V gene: TRBV29-1
CDR3 DNA: TGCAGCGTTGAAGAGAACGCGGAGACCCAGTACTTC
CDR3 protein: CSVEENAETQYF

D gene: .
J gene: TRBJ1-2
clone size: .
V gene: TRBV19
CDR3 DNA: TGTGCCAGTAGTCCCATGGGGCAGAACTATGGCTACACCTTC
CDR3 protein: CASSPMGQNYGYTF

D gene: TRBD2
J gene: TRBJ2-5
clone size: .
V gene: TRBV6-5
CDR3 DNA: TGTGCCAGCAGTGAGACTAGCAGACAAGAGACCCAGTACTTC
CDR3 protein: CASSETSRQETQYF

D gene: .
J gene: TRBJ2-1
clone size: few
V gene: TRBV14
CDR3 DNA: TGTGCCAGCAGCCACGTTAGGTCAGGGAATGAGCAGTTCTTC
CDR3 protein: CASSHVRSGNEQFF

D gene: .
J gene: TRBJ2-7
clone size: .
V gene: TRBV2
CDR3 DNA: TGTGCCAGCAGTGAAGGGCAGGGCCGGCTTCTCGAGCAGTACTTC
CDR3 protein: CASSEGQGRLLEQYF

D gene: TRBD2
J gene: TRBJ2-1
clone size: .
V gene: TRBV13
CDR3 DNA: TGTGCCAGCAGTTCGTTATGGCGGGAGCAAGCCTACAATGAGCAGTTCTTC
CDR3 protein: CASSSLWREQAYNEQFF

D gene: .
J gene: TRBJ1-1
clone size: .
V gene: TRBV5-4
CDR3 DNA: TGTGCCAGCAGCTTGGCCCCACAGGGCCGGAACACTGAAGCTTTCTTT
CDR3 protein: CASSLAPQGRNTEAFF

D gene: .
J gene: TRBJ2-5
clone size: once
V gene: TRBV4-3
CDR3 DNA: TGCGCCAGCAGCCAAGGGGGACATAGGGGAGAGACCCAGTACTTC
CDR3 protein: CASSQGGHRGETQYF

D gene: TRBD2
J gene: TRBJ2-7
clone size: .
V gene: TRBV30
CDR3 DNA: TGTGCCTGGAGTGGACTAGCGGGTAACGAGCAGTACTTC
CDR3 protein: CAWSGLAGNEQYF

D gene: TRBD2
J gene: TRBJ2-7
clone size: .
V gene: TRBV27
CDR3 DNA: TGTGCCAGCAGTCCCTTTGGAGCGGGATCCCACGAGCAGTACTTC
CDR3 protein: CASSPFGAGSHEQYF

D gene: TRBD2
J gene: TRBJ2-1
clone size: .
V gene: TRBV4-2
CDR3 DNA: TGTGCCAGCAGCCAAGGCCTAGCGGGGGGGCAGGGTGAGCAGTTCTTC
CDR3 protein: CASSQGLAGGQGEQFF

D gene: .
J gene: TRBJ1-1
clone size: .
V gene: TRBV27
CDR3 DNA: TGTGCCAGCAGTTTAATGAACAGATACACTGAAGCTTTCTTT
CDR3 protein: CASSLMNRYTEAFF

D gene: .
J gene: TRBJ2-1
clone size: .
V gene: TRBV4-2
CDR3 DNA: TGTGCCAGCAGCCAAGATGGGGGCCAAGGGAATGAGCAGTTCTTC
CDR3 protein: CASSQDGGQGNEQFF

D gene: .
J gene: TRBJ2-1
clone size: .
V gene: TRBV5-1
CDR3 DNA: TGCGCCAGCAGCCCCGACTCGTTCGGGGAGCAGTTCTTC
CDR3 protein: CASSPDSFGEQFF

D gene: TRBD2
J gene: TRBJ2-3
clone size: .
V gene: TRBV4-2
CDR3 DNA: TGTGCCAGCAGCCAAACATTAGCGGGGGGAACAGATACGCAGTATTTT
CDR3 protein: CASSQTLAGGTDTQYF

D gene: .
J gene: TRBJ2-3
clone size: .
V gene: TRBV7-9
CDR3 DNA: TGTGCCAGCAGCTTAGTCGGGAATACGCAGTATTTT
CDR3 protein: CASSLVGNTQYF

D gene: .
J gene: TRBJ2-5
clone size: .
V gene: TRBV15
CDR3 DNA: TGTGCCACCAGCAGAGGGGGGGACCCACTGGAGACCCAGTACTTC
CDR3 protein: CATSRGGDPLETQYF

D gene: .
J gene: TRBJ1-1
clone size: .
V gene: TRBV5-1
CDR3 DNA: TGCGCCAGCAGCTTGGGTCAGAAAAACACTGAAGCTTTCTTT
CDR3 protein: CASSLGQKNTEAFF

D gene: .
J gene: TRBJ2-7
clone size: .
V gene: TRBV6-1
CDR3 DNA: TGTGCCAGCAGTGAAGGCCAGGCGACTATACCCTACGAGCAGTACTTC
CDR3 protein: CASSEGQATIPYEQYF

D gene: .
J gene: TRBJ1-1
clone size: few
V gene: TRBV2
CDR3 DNA: TGTGCCAGCAGTCAGTCTAACACTGAAGCTTTCTTT
CDR3 protein: CASSQSNTEAFF

D gene: .
J gene: TRBJ2-7
clone size: .
V gene: TRBV5-6
CDR3 DNA: TGTGCCAGCAGCCCTGGGGGGGGGCAGCCATACTACGAGCAGTACTTC
CDR3 protein: CASSPGGGQPYYEQYF

D gene: .
J gene: TRBJ1-4
clone size: few
V gene: TRBV30
CDR3 DNA: TGTGCCTGGAGTGCCCCGGACAGAACTAATGAAAAACTGTTTTTT
CDR3 protein: CAWSAPDRTNEKLFF

D gene: .
J gene: TRBJ1-2
clone size: .
V gene: TRBV4-3
CDR3 DNA: TGCGCCAGCAGCCAAGATTACAAATATGGCTACACCTTC
CDR3 protein: CASSQDYKYGYTF

D gene: TRBD1
J gene: TRBJ2-4
clone size: .
V gene: TRBV10-3
CDR3 DNA: TGTGCCACCGGGACAGGGGAAGGCCTAGCCAAAAACATTCAGTACTTC
CDR3 protein: CATGTGEGLAKNIQYF

D gene: .
J gene: TRBJ1-1
clone size: .
V gene: TRBV10-3
CDR3 DNA: TGTGCCATCAGTGAGGTGACAGGCAACACTGAAGCTTTCTTT
CDR3 protein: CAISEVTGNTEAFF

D gene: TRBD1
J gene: TRBJ2-7
clone size: once
V gene: TRBV28
CDR3 DNA: TGTGCCAGCAGTTTATGGCGGGACAGGGGGCACGAGCAGTACTTC
CDR3 protein: CASSLWRDRGHEQYF

D gene: .
J gene: TRBJ2-7
clone size: .
V gene: TRBV30
CDR3 DNA: TGTGCCTGGAGTGTGCGGAACGAGCAGTACTTC
CDR3 protein: CAWSVRNEQYF

D gene: .
J gene: TRBJ2-5
clone size: .
V gene: TRBV27
CDR3 DNA: TGTGCCAGCAGCCATACCGGGGAAGAGACCCAGTACTTC
CDR3 protein: CASSHTGEETQYF

D gene: .
J gene: TRBJ2-3
clone size: .
V gene: TRBV13
CDR3 DNA: TGTGCCAGCAGCTTAGACGGGGGAACAGATACGCAGTATTTT
CDR3 protein: CASSLDGGTDTQYF

D gene: TRBD2
J gene: TRBJ2-2
clone size: few
V gene: TRBV7-2
CDR3 DNA: TGTGCCAGCAGCTTACTAGCGGGCCTAACCGGGGAGCTGTTTTTT
CDR3 protein: CASSLLAGLTGELFF